One and the same sample provided the 21 T cell receptor beta chains below, sequenced in a study of beta chain features in type 1 diabetes. What was sequenced were expressed TCRB transcripts, since all of the isolated RNA had been reverse transcribed. The protocol was immunoSEQ multiplex PCR, while the TCRdb copy is restricted to in-frame clones and leaves out a portion. The table lists roughly 40,000 clones, around 45% of them singletons, with roughly 0.7% in the top ten. The sample consisted of central memory CD4+ T cells from blood. Source of these receptors: a woman aged 18-29 years in good health.

This chain uses TRBV5-1 with TRBJ2-3, with 10 nucleotides matching TRBD1. This CDR3 contains 17 residues. The ends lost 1 base at V and 4 bases at J; junction bases unmatched: 9. Germline CDR1 is SGHRS and CDR2 is YFSETQ. The CDR3 DNA follows: TGCGCCAGCAGCTTGCTCGGGGCGGGGACAGGGGCAGATACGCAGTATTTT. This gives the protein CASSLLGAGTGADTQYF. Supplemented by reference TRBV5-1 and TRBJ2-3, the full variable domain reads KAGVTQTPRYLIKTRGQQVTLSCSPISGHRSVSWYQQTPGQGLQFLFEYFSETQRNKGNFPGRFSGRQFSNSRSEMNVSTLELGDSALYLCASSLLGAGTGADTQYFGPGTRLTVL.

V usage is TRBV5-1 and J usage is TRBJ1-2; D may be TRBD1 (5 bases). Germline lookup yields CDR1 SGHRS and CDR2 YFSETQ. This CDR3 has 14 amino acids. V was pared by 0 bases and J by 3 bases, with 9 bases between. This CDR3 is CASSLAQGDYGYTF. The CDR3 nucleotides are TGCGCCAGCAGCTTGGCTCAGGGTGACTATGGCTACACCTTC. The full variable domain, in which reference TRBV5-1 and TRBJ1-2 provide the parts outside the CDR3, is KAGVTQTPRYLIKTRGQQVTLSCSPISGHRSVSWYQQTPGQGLQFLFEYFSETQRNKGNFPGRFSGRQFSNSRSEMNVSTLELGDSALYLCASSLAQGDYGYTFGSGTRLTVV.

The chain recombines TRBV2 with TRBJ2-1; TRBD2 is a possible D gene (6 bases). The CDR3 runs to 13 residues. CDR1 is SNHLY and CDR2 is FYNNEI in the germline V gene. V lost 8 bases and J lost 9, with 17 bases in between. Here the CDR3 DNA reads TGTGCCAGCGGCGAGACTAGTATGGGTGAGCAGTTCTTC. Its translation: CASGETSMGEQFF.

The chain uses TRBV29-1 and TRBJ1-2; D gene uncertain. CDR3 length: 11 amino acids. The V gene's germline CDR1 is SQVTM and CDR2 ANQGSEA. Trimming left V 4 bases short and J 5 bases short, with 8 bases between. The CDR3 protein is CSVGSVYGYTF. CDR3 DNA sequence: TGCAGCGTTGGTTCGGTTTATGGCTACACCTTC.

The chain combines TRBV10-2 with TRBJ2-1; 13 bases are shared with TRBD2. This CDR3 has 18 residues. Germline assignment: CDR1 WSHSY and CDR2 SAAADI. J gave up 8 bases and V 4 bases, and 14 bases lay outside the gene matches. CDR3 sequence (DNA): TGCGCCAGCAGTGGGACCTCAATACTAGCGGGAGGGCGACATGAGCAGTTCTTC. Translated: CASSGTSILAGGRHEQFF.

This chain connects TRBV30 to TRBJ1-4; possible D gene TRBD1, 6 bases. The CDR3 sequence is 15 residues long. Trimming took 3 bases from V and 8 from J, leaving 19 bases between them. The germline gives CDR1 GTSNPN, CDR2 SVGIG (reference sequence). The CDR3 sequence is CAWSPPGARGEKLFF. CDR3 in DNA: TGTGCCTGGAGCCCCCCCGGGGCAAGGGGGGAAAAACTGTTTTTT.

The chain employs TRBV2 and TRBJ1-1, with D possibly matching TRBD1 (6 bases). This CDR3 comprises 14 residues. From germline, CDR1 is SNHLY and CDR2 FYNNEI. V was trimmed by 6 bases and J by 4 bases, leaving 15 bases between them. The CDR3 nucleotides are TGTGCCAGCAGCCGGGACACATTTATCACTGAAGCTTTCTTT. Protein: CASSRDTFITEAFF.

CDR3 sequence reads: CSGSTSGSTGELFF. DNA of the CDR3: TGCAGCGGGTCGACTAGCGGGAGCACCGGGGAGCTGTTTTTT. V is TRBV29-1 and J is TRBJ2-2; 12 bases are a match to TRBD2. The CDR3 loop spans 14 amino acids. V dropped 7 bases and J dropped 4; count of bases not matched to a gene: 4. Germline assignment: CDR1 SQVTM and CDR2 ANQGSEA.

The table lists this clone with a few counts. The chain employs TRBV6-1 and TRBJ1-3; D is uncertain. CDR3 length: 14 amino acids. The germline gives CDR1 MNHNS, CDR2 SASEGT. Trimming left V 6 bases short and J 9 bases short, with 18 bases between. The CDR3 region has the DNA TGTGCCAGCAGGAACCGGGAGAGCCAGAGCACCATATATTTT. Translated: CASRNRESQSTIYF.

This clone has just one count. The V and J genes are TRBV19 and TRBJ1-1; D is unresolved. The germline CDR1 and CDR2 sequences are LNHDA and SQIVND (reference sequence). The CDR3 loop spans 12 amino acids. The ends were cut back, 1 base at V and 7 bases at J, with 7 bases in the middle. The CDR3 protein is CASSIGAGEAFF. CDR3 nucleotides: TGTGCCAGTAGTATAGGAGCGGGTGAAGCTTTCTTT.

The rearrangement uses TRBV5-1 and TRBJ2-7; TRBD1 aligns across 11 bases. Trimming took 5 bases from V and 7 from J; bases not matched to a gene: 8. Germline V lookup: CDR1 SGHRS, CDR2 YFSETQ. CDR3 length: 14 amino acids. CDR3 sequence (DNA): TGCGCCAGCAGAGGACAGGGGGCTTTAGGGGAGCAGTACTTC. This translates into CASRGQGALGEQYF.

This chain uses TRBV27 with TRBJ2-4; 9 bases fit TRBD1. There are 18 residues in the CDR3. J lost 5 bases, V lost 3 bases, and 14 bases had no gene match. Germline V gene lookup returns CDR1 MNHEY and CDR2 SMNVEV (reference sequence). The CDR3 region has the DNA TGTGCCAGCAGTTTCTCGAACAGGGGGCTCTCTTTGGAAAACATTCAGTACTTC. Protein product: CASSFSNRGLSLENIQYF.

The chain employs TRBV5-1 and TRBJ1-1; the D gene is possibly TRBD1 (6 bases). The germline V gene has CDR1 SGHRS and CDR2 YFSETQ. CDR3 length equals 14 residues. Deletions cut 5 bases from V and 0 bases from J, with 11 bases between. This CDR3 is CASSRGQLNTEAFF. The CDR3 DNA follows: TGCGCCAGCAGTCGTGGACAGCTGAACACTGAAGCTTTCTTT.

This clone was counted only a few times. The chain uses TRBV29-1 and TRBJ2-7; TRBD2 might be the D (6 bases). The CDR3 runs 13 residues. Trimming took 6 bases from V and 3 from J, leaving 15 bases between them. Germline CDR1 is SQVTM and CDR2 is ANQGSEA. As DNA, the CDR3 is TGCAGCGTCCTGGAGGGAGTCCTCTACGAGCAGTACTTC. It specifies CSVLEGVLYEQYF.

The rearrangement links TRBV5-1 to TRBJ2-1; 12 nucleotides align to TRBD2. The V segment lost 4 bases and the J segment 8 bases; nucleotides outside the gene matches: 7. The germline gives CDR1 SGHRS, CDR2 YFSETQ. This CDR3 has 15 amino acids. The CDR3 sequence: CASSRLLAGGDEQFF. The CDR3 coding sequence is TGCGCCAGCAGCCGTTTACTAGCGGGGGGCGATGAGCAGTTCTTC.

There are a few counts of this clone. The chain combines TRBV5-4 with TRBJ2-7, with TRBD2 matching 10 bases. The CDR3 is made up of 15 amino acids. Germline V gene lookup returns CDR1 SGHNT and CDR2 YYREEE (reference sequence). V was pared by 3 bases and J by 3 bases, with 6 bases of the junction left unmatched. The CDR3: CASSSGLADGYEQYF. Written as DNA, the CDR3 is TGTGCCAGCAGCTCCGGACTAGCGGACGGCTACGAGCAGTACTTC.

This clone was counted only a few times. CDR3 sequence: CASSVRQGAGELFF. The CDR3 DNA sequence: TGTGCCAGCAGCGTACGACAGGGGGCCGGGGAGCTGTTTTTT. This chain uses TRBV11-2 with TRBJ2-2; 9 bases map to TRBD1. The CDR3 runs to 14 residues. J was trimmed by 6 bases and V by 5 bases; bases with no gene match: 4. Germline CDR1 and CDR2: SGHAT and FQNNGV.

V gene TRBV2 combines with J gene TRBJ1-1; D is uncertain. With 8 bases removed from V and 7 bases from J, the gap between germline ends came to 17 bases. Looked up from germline, CDR1 is SNHLY and CDR2 is FYNNEI. The CDR3 extends over 13 amino acids. CDR3 region: CASFLVRANEAFF. CDR3 nucleotide sequence: TGTGCCAGCTTCTTGGTGAGGGCGAATGAAGCTTTCTTT.

The chain employs TRBV5-1 and TRBJ1-2; TRBD1 aligns across 7 bases. The CDR3 loop spans 14 amino acids. From germline, CDR1 is SGHRS and CDR2 YFSETQ. V dropped 5 bases and J dropped 4; count of bases not matched to a gene: 8. The CDR3: CASRLGQAAYGYTF. The CDR3 DNA sequence: TGCGCCAGCAGACTCGGACAGGCCGCCTATGGCTACACCTTC.

This clone was counted only a few times. The chain has TRBV19 and TRBJ1-2; TRBD1 aligns across 7 bases. The CDR3 is 14 amino acids. Trimming cost V 4 bases and J 0 bases; bases outside gene matches: 2. Germline V gene lookup returns CDR1 LNHDA and CDR2 SQIVND (reference sequence). The CDR3 DNA sequence: TGTGCCAGTAGTACGACAGGGACTAACTATGGCTACACCTTC. Protein: CASSTTGTNYGYTF.

CDR3 region: CASSLGRGPGEKLFF. CDR3 coding DNA: TGCGCCAGCAGCTTGGGCAGGGGGCCTGGTGAAAAACTGTTTTTT. J is TRBJ1-4 and V is TRBV5-1; 8 bases line up with TRBD1. The junction had 5 bases not matched to a gene; V was cut back by 0 bases and J by 7 bases. This CDR3 has 15 residues. Germline CDR1 SGHRS, CDR2 YFSETQ.